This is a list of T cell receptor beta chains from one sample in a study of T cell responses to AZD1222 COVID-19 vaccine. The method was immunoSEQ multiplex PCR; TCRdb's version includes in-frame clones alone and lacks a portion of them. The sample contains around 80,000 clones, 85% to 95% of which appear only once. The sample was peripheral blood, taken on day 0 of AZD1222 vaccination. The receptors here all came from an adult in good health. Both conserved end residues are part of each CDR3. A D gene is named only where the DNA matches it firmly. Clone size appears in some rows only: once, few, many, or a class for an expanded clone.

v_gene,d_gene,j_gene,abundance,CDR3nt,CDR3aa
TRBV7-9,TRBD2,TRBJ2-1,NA,TGTGCCAGCAGCGTTACTAGCGGGGGGGCCAATGAGCAGTTCTTC,CASSVTSGGANEQFF
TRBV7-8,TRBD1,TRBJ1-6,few,TGTGCCAGCAGCCCGACAGGGGTTATTAATAATTCACCCCTCCACTTT,CASSPTGVINNSPLHF
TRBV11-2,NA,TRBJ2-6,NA,TGTGCCAGCAGCTTAGATCCGCAGTCCAACGTCCTGACTTTC,CASSLDPQSNVLTF
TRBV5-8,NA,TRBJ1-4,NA,TGTGCCAGCAGCTTGTATAGGCTGTCAGGTGAAAAACTGTTTTTT,CASSLYRLSGEKLFF
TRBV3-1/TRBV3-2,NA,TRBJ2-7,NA,TGTGCCAGCAGCCAACGGTTGCAGTCCTACGAGCAGTACTTC,CASSQRLQSYEQYF
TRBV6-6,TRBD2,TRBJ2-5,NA,TGTGCCAGCAGTCGGCCGGGACTAGCGGGGGGGCCAGGGGAGACCCAGTACTTC,CASSRPGLAGGPGETQYF
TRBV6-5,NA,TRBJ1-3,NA,TGTGCCAGCAGTTCGATTGGGGGACGCTCTGGAAACACCATATATTTT,CASSSIGGRSGNTIYF
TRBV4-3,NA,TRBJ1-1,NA,TGCGCCAGCAGCCAAGGGCTGGAGAACACTGAAGCTTTCTTT,CASSQGLENTEAFF
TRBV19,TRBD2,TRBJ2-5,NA,TGTGCCAGTAGTATATCGGGACTAGCGGAAGAGACCCAGTACTTC,CASSISGLAEETQYF
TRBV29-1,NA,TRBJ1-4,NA,TGCAGCGGCCGGGAACCAACTAATGAAAAACTGTTTTTT,CSGREPTNEKLFF
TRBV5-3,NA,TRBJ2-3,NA,TGTGCCAGCCAGGGTCGCACAGATACGCAGTATTTT,CASQGRTDTQYF